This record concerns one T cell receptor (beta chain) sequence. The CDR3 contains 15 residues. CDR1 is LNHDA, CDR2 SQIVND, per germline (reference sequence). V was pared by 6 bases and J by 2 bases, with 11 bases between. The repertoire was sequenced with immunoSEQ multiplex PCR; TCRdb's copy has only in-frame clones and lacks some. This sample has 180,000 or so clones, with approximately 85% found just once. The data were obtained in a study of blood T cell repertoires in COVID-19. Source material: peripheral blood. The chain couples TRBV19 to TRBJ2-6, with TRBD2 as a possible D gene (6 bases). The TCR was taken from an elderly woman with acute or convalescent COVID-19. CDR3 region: CASRLEGPGANVLTF. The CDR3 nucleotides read TGTGCCAGTAGATTGGAGGGGCCTGGGGCCAACGTCCTGACTTTC.